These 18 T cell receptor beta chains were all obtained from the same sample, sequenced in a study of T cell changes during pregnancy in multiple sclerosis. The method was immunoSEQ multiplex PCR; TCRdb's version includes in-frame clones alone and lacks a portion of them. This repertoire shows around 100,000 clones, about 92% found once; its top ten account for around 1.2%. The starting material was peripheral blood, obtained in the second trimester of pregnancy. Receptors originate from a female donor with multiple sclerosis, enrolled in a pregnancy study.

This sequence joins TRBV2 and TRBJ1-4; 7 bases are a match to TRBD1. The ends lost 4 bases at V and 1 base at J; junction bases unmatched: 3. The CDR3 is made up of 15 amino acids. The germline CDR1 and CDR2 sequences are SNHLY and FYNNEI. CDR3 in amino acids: CASSGRDRTNEKLFF. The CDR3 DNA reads TGTGCCAGCAGTGGTAGGGACAGAACTAATGAAAAACTGTTTTTT.

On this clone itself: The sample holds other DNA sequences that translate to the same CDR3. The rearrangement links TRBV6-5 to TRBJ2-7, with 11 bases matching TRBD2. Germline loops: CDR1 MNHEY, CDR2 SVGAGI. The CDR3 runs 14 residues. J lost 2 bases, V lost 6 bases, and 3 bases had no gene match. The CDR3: CASSLLAGAYEQYF. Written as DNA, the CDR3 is TGTGCCAGCAGCTTACTAGCGGGGGCCTACGAGCAGTACTTC.

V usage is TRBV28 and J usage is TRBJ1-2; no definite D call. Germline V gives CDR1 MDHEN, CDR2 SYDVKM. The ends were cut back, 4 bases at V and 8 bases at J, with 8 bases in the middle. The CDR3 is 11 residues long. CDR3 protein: CASSYLGGYTF. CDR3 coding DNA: TGTGCCAGCAGTTACCTAGGCGGCTACACCTTC.

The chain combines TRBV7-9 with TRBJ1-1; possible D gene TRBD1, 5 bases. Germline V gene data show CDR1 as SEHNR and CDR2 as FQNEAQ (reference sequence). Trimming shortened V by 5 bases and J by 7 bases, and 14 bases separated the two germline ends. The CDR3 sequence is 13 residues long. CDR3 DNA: TGTGCCAGCAGCCTTACCGGGAGGGGTGAAGCTTTCTTT. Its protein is CASSLTGRGEAFF.

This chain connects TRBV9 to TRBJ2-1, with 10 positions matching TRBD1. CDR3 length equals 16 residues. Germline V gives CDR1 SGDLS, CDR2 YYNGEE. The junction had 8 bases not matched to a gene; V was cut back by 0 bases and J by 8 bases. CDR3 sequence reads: CASSVGGTGARDEQFF. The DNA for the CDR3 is TGTGCCAGCAGCGTAGGAGGGACAGGGGCTAGGGATGAGCAGTTCTTC.

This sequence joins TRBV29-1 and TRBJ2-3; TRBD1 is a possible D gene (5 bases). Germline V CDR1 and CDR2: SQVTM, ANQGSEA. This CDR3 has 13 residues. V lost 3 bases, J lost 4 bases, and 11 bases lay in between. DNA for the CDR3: TGCAGCGTTGATAAGGGGCCGGCAGATACGCAGTATTTT. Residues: CSVDKGPADTQYF.

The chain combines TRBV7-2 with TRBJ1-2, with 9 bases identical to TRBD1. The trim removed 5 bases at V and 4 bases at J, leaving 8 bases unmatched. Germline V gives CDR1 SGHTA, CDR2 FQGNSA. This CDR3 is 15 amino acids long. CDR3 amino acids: CASSHRTGGPYGYTF. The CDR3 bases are TGTGCCAGCAGCCACCGCACAGGGGGCCCCTATGGCTACACCTTC.

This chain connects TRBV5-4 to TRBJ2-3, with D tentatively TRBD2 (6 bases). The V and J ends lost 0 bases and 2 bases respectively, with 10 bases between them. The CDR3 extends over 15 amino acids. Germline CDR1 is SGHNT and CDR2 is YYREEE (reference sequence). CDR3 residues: CASSLGLGDTDTQYF. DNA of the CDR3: TGTGCCAGCAGCTTGGGACTAGGAGACACAGATACGCAGTATTTT.

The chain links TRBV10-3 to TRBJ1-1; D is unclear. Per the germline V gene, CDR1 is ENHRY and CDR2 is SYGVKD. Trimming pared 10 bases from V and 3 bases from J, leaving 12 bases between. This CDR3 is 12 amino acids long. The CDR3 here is CATRPGDTEAFF. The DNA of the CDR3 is TGTGCCACCAGACCGGGTGACACTGAAGCTTTCTTT.

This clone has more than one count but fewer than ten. The CDR3: CAWSWDRGGRNTEAFF. CDR3 bases: TGTGCCTGGAGTTGGGACAGGGGAGGAAGGAACACTGAAGCTTTCTTT. V gene TRBV30 combines with J gene TRBJ1-1; 10 bases match TRBD1. Germline values: CDR1 GTSNPN, CDR2 SVGIG (reference sequence). The CDR3 consists of 16 residues. Germline trimming cut 2 bases from V and 1 base from J; bases unmatched to any gene: 7.

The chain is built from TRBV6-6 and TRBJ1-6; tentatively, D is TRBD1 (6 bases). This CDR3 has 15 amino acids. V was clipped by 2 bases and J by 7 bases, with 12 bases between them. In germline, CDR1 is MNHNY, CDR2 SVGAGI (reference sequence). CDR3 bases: TGTGCCAGCAGTTACCTAAGACAGGAGAATTCACCCCTCCACTTT. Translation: CASSYLRQENSPLHF.

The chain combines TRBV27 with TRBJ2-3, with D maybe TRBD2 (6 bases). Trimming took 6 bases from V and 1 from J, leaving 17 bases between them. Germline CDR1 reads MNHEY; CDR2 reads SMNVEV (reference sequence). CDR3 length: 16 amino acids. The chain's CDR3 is CASSPNRGIGTDTQYF. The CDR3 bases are TGTGCCAGCAGCCCCAACCGGGGGATAGGCACAGATACGCAGTATTTT.

CDR3 DNA: TGTGCCAGCAGCTTAATCCCAGCGTTCTACAATGAGCAGTTCTTC. Amino acid sequence: CASSLIPAFYNEQFF. This chain connects TRBV7-3 to TRBJ2-1; D unresolved. The CDR3 length is 15 residues. V lost 1 base, J lost 3 bases, and 10 bases lay in between. Germline CDR1 and CDR2: SGHTA and FQGTGA. Filled out from reference TRBV7-3 and TRBJ2-1, the complete variable domain reads GAGVSQTPSNKVTEKGKYVELRCDPISGHTALYWYRQSLGQGPEFLIYFQGTGAADDSGLPNDRFFAVRPEGSVSTLKIQRTERGDSAVYLCASSLIPAFYNEQFFGPGTRLTVL.

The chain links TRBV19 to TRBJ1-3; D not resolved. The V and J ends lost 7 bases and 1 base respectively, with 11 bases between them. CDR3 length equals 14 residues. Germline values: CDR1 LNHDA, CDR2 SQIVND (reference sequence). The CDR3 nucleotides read TGTGCCAGTACCTCCCTCGGGTCTGGAAACACCATATATTTT. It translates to CASTSLGSGNTIYF.

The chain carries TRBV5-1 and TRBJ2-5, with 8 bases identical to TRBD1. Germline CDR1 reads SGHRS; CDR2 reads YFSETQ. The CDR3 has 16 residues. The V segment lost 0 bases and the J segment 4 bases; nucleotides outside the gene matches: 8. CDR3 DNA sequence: TGCGCCAGCAGCTTGGATCTAGGCAGGGGGCGAGAGACCCAGTACTTC. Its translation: CASSLDLGRGRETQYF.

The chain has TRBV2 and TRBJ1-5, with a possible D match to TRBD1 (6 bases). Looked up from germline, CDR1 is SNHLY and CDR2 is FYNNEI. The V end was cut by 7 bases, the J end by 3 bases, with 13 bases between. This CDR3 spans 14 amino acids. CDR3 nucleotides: TGTGCCAGCAACCGAGAGGGGGTCAATCAGCCCCAGCATTTT. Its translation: CASNREGVNQPQHF.

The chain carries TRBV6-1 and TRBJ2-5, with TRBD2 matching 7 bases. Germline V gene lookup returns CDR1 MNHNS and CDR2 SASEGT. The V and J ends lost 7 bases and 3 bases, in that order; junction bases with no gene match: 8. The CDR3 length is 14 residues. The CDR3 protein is CASTELADKETQYF. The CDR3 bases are TGTGCCAGCACCGAGCTAGCGGATAAAGAGACCCAGTACTTC.

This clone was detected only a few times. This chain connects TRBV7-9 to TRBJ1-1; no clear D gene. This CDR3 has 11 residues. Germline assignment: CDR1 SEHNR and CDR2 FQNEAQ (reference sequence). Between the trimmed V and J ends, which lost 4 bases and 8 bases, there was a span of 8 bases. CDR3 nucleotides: TGTGCCAGCAGCTCCACAGTAGAAGCTTTCTTT. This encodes CASSSTVEAFF.